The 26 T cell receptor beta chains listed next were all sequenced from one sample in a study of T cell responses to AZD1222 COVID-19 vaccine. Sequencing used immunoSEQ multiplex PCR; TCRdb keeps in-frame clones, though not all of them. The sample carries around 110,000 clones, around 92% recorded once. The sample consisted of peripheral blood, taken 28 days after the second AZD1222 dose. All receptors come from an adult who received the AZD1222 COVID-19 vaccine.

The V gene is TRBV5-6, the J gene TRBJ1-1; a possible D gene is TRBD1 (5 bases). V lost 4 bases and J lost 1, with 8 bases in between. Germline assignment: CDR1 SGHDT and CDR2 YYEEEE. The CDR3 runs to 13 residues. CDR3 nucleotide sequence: TGTGCCAGCAGCCCGACAGAGAACACTGAAGCTTTCTTT. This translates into CASSPTENTEAFF.

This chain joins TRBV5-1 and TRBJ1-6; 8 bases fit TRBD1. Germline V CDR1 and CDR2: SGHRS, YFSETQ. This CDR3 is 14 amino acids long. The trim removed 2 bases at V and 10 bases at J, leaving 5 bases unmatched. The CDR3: CASSFDRGKSPLHF. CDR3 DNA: TGCGCCAGCAGCTTCGACAGGGGCAAATCACCCCTCCACTTT.

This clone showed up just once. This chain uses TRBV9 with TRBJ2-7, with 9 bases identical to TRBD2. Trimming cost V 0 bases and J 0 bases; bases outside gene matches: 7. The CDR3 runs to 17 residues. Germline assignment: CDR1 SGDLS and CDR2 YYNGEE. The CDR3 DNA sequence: TGTGCCAGCAGCGTAGCGGCTAGCGGGAAGCCCTCCTACGAGCAGTACTTC. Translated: CASSVAASGKPSYEQYF. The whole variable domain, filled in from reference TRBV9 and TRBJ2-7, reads DSGVTQTPKHLITATGQRVTLRCSPRSGDLSVYWYQQSLDQGLQFLIQYYNGEERAKGNILERFSAQQFPDLHSELNLSSLELGDSALYFCASSVAASGKPSYEQYFGPGTRLTVT.

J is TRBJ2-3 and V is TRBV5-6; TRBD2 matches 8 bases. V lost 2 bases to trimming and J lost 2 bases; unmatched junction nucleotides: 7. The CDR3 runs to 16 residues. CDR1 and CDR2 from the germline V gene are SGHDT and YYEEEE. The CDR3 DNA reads TGTGCCAGCAGCTTCGGGGGACTAGTGCCCACAGATACGCAGTATTTT. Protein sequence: CASSFGGLVPTDTQYF.

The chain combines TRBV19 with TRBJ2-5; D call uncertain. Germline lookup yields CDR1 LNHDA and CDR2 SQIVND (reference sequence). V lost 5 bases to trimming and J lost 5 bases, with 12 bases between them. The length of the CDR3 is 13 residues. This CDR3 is CASSLTGIETQYF. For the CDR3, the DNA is TGTGCCAGTAGTCTTACTGGCATTGAGACCCAGTACTTC.

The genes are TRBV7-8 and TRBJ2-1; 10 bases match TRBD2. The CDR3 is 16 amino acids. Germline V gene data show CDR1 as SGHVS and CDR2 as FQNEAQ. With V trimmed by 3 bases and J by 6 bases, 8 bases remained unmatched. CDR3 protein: CASSFQREGRANEQFF. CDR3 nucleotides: TGTGCCAGCAGCTTCCAGCGGGAGGGCCGAGCCAATGAGCAGTTCTTC. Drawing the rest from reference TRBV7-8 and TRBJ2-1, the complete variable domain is GAGVSQSPRYKVAKRGQDVALRCDPISGHVSLFWYQQALGQGPEFLTYFQNEAQLDKSGLPSDRFFAERPEGSVSTLKIQRTQQEDSAVYLCASSFQREGRANEQFFGPGTRLTVL.

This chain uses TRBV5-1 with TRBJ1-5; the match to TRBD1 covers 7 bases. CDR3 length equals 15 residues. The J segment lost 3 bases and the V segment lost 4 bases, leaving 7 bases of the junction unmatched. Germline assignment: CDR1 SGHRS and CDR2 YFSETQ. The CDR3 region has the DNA TGCGCCAGCAGCCGAGGGGACAGCTCCAATCAGCCCCAGCATTTT. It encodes CASSRGDSSNQPQHF.

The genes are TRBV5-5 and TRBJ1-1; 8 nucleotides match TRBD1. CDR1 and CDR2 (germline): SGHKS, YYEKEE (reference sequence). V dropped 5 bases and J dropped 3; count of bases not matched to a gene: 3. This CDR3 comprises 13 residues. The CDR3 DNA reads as TGTGCCAGCAGATTGACAGGGGACACTGAAGCTTTCTTT. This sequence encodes CASRLTGDTEAFF.

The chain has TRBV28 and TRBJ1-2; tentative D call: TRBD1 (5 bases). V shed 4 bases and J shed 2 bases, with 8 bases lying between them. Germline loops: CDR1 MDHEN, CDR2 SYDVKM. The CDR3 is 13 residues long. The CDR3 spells CASSSRVNYGYTF. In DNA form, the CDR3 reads TGTGCCAGCAGTTCCAGGGTAAACTATGGCTACACCTTC.

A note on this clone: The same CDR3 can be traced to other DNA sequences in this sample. The CDR3 DNA reads TGTGCCATCAGTGAGTCGGGTTACGAGCAGTACTTC. Translation gives CAISESGYEQYF. This chain connects TRBV10-3 to TRBJ2-7, with D uncertain. Trimming left V 0 bases short and J 4 bases short, with 4 bases between. The CDR3 extends over 12 amino acids. The germline CDR1 and CDR2 sequences are ENHRY and SYGVKD.

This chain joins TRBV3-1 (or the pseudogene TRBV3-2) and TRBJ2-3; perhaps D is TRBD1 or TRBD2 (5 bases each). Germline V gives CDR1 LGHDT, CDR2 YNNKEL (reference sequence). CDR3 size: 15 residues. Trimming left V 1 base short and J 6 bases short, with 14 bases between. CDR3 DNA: TGTGCCAGCAGCCAAGCATGGGGGAACGGCGATACGCAGTATTTT. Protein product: CASSQAWGNGDTQYF.

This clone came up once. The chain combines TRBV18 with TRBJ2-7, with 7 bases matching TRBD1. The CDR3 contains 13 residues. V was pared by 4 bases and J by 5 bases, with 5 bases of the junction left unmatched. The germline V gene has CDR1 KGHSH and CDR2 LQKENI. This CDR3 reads CASSLSQGDEQYF. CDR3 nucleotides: TGTGCCAGCTCACTAAGCCAGGGGGACGAGCAGTACTTC.

The chain's CDR3 is CASSEQGNEKLFF. The CDR3 bases are TGTGCCAGCTCAGAACAGGGGAATGAAAAACTGTTTTTT. This chain connects TRBV18 to TRBJ1-4; 7 bases agree with TRBD1. This CDR3 has 13 amino acids. The J segment lost 5 bases and the V segment lost 5 bases, leaving 2 bases of the junction unmatched. Germline-derived CDR1 and CDR2 are KGHSH and LQKENI.

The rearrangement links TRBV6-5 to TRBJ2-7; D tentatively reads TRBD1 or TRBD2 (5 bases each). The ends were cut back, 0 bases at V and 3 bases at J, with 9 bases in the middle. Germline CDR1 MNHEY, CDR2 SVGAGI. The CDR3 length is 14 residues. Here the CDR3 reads CASSYSTGGYEQYF. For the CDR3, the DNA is TGTGCCAGCAGTTACTCAACAGGAGGCTACGAGCAGTACTTC.

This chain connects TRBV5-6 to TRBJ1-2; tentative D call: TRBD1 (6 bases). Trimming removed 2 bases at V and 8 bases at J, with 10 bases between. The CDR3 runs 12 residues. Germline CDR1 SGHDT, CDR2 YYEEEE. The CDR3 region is CASSLTGSGYTF. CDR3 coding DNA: TGTGCCAGCAGCTTAACAGGGAGCGGCTACACCTTC.

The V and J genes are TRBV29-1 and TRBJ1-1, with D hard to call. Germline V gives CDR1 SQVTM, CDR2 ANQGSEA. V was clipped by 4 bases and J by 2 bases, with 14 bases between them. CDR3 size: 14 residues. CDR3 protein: CSVGRKLKNTEAFF. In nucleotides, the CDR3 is TGCAGCGTTGGGCGGAAACTAAAAAACACTGAAGCTTTCTTT. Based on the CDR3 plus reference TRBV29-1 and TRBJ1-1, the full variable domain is SAVISQKPSRDICQRGTSLTIQCQVDSQVTMMFWYRQQPGQSLTLIATANQGSEATYESGFVIDKFPISRPNLTFSTLTVSNMSPEDSSIYLCSVGRKLKNTEAFFGQGTRLTVV.

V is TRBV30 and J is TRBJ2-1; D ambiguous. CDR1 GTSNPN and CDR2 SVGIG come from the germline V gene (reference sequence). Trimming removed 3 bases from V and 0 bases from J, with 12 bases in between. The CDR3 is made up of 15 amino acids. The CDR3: CAWSTWRSSYNEQFF. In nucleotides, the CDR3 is TGTGCCTGGAGCACCTGGCGGAGCTCCTACAATGAGCAGTTCTTC.

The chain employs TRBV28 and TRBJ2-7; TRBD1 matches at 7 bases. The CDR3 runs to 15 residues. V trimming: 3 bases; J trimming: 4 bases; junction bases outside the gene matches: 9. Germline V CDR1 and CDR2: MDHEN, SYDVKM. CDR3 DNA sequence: TGTGCCAGCAGTTTCGAGGTCAGGGGGTCATACGAGCAGTACTTC. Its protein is CASSFEVRGSYEQYF.

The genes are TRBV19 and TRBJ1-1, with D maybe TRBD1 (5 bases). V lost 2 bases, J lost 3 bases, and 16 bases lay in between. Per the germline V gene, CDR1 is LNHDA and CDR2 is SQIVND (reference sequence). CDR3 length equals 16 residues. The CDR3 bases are TGTGCCAGTAGTATAAGGGACCCCATGTTGGACACTGAAGCTTTCTTT. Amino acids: CASSIRDPMLDTEAFF.

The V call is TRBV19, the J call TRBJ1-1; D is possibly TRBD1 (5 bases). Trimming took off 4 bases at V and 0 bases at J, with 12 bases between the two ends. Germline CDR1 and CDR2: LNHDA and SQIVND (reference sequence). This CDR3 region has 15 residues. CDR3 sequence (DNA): TGTGCCAGTAGTACCCACAGGACCATGAACACTGAAGCTTTCTTT. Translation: CASSTHRTMNTEAFF. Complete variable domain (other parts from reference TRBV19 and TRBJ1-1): DGGITQSPKYLFRKEGQNVTLSCEQNLNHDAMYWYRQDPGQGLRLIYYSQIVNDFQKGDIAEGYSVSREKKESFPLTVTSAQKNPTAFYLCASSTHRTMNTEAFFGQGTRLTVV.

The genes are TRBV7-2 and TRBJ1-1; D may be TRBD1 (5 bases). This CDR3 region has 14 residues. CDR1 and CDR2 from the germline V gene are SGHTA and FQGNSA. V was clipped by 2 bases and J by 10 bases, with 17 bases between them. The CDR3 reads CASSLTGTTAPAFF. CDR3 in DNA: TGTGCCAGCAGCTTAACCGGGACTACCGCCCCAGCTTTCTTT.

CDR3: CASSDETSGYNEQFF. In DNA, the CDR3 is TGTGCCAGCAGTGACGAGACTAGCGGTTACAATGAGCAGTTCTTC. V is TRBV6-1 and J is TRBJ2-1; TRBD2 matches at 9 bases. The CDR3 has 15 amino acids. CDR1 is MNHNS, CDR2 SASEGT, per germline. J gave up 4 bases and V 3 bases, and 4 bases lay outside the gene matches.

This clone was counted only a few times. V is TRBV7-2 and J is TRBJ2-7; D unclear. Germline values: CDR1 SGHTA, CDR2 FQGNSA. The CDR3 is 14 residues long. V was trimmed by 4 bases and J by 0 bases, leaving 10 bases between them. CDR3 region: CASSYNTGSYEQYF. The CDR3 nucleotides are TGTGCCAGCAGCTATAATACGGGCTCCTACGAGCAGTACTTC.

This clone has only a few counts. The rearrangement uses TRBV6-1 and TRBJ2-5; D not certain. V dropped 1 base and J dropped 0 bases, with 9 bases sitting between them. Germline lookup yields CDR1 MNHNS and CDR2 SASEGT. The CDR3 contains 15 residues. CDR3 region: CASSEGPTYQETQYF. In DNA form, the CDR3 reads TGTGCCAGCAGTGAAGGGCCCACGTACCAAGAGACCCAGTACTTC.

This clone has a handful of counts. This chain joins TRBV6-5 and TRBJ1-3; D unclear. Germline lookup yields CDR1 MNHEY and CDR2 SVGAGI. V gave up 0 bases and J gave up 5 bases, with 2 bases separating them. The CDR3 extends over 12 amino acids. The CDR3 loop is CASSYSRNTIYF. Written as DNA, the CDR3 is TGTGCCAGCAGTTACTCGCGAAACACCATATATTTT.

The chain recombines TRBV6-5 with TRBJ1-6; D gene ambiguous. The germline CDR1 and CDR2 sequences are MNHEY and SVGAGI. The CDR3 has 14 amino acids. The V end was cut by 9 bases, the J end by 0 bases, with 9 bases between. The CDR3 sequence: CASLLSSYNSPLHF. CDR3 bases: TGTGCCAGTTTACTAAGCTCCTATAATTCACCCCTCCACTTT.